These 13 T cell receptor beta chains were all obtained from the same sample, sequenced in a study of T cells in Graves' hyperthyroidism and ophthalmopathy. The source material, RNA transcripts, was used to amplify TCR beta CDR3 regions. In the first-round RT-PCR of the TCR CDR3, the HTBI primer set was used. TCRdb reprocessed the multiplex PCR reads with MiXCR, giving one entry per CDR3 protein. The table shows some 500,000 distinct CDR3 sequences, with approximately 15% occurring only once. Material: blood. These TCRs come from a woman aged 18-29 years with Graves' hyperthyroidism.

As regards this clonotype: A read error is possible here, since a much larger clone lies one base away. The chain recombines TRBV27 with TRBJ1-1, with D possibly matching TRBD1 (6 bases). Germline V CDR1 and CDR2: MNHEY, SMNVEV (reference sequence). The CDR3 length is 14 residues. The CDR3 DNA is TGTGCCAGCAGCCGCGGAGGGGGGGTCACTGAAGCTTCCTTT. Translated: CASSRGGGVTEASF.

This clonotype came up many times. CDR3 amino acids: CASSIRRELTDTQYF. The CDR3, as DNA: TGTGCCAGTAGTATACGGCGGGAGTTAACAGATACGCAGTATTTT. This chain joins TRBV19 and TRBJ2-3; 7 bases are shared with TRBD2. The V gene's germline CDR1 is LNHDA and CDR2 SQIVND (reference sequence). The CDR3 has 15 amino acids. The junction had 5 bases not matched to a gene; V was cut back by 2 bases and J by 3 bases.

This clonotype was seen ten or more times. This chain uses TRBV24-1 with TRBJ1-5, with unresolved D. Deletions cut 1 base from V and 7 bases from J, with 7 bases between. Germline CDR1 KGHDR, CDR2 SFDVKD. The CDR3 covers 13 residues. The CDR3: CATSDFAGQPQHF. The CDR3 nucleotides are TGTGCCACCAGTGATTTTGCGGGGCAGCCCCAGCATTTT.

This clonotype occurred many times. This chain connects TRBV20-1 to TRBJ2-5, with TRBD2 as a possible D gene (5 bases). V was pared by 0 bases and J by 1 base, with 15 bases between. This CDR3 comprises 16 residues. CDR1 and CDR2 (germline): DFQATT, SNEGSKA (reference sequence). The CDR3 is CSARDRGVQPQETQYF. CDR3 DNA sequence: TGCAGTGCTAGAGATCGGGGAGTTCAGCCCCAAGAGACCCAGTACTTC.

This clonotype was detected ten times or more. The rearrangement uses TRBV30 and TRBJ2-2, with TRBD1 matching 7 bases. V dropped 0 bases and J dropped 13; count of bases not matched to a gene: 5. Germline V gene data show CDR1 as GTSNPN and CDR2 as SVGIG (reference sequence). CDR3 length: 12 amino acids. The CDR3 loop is CAWSVQGFGLFF. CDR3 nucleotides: TGTGCCTGGAGTGTACAGGGGTTCGGGCTGTTTTTT.

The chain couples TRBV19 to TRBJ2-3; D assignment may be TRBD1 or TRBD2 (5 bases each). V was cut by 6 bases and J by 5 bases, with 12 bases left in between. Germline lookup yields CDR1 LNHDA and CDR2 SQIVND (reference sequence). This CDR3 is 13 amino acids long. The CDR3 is CASRRDRIDTQYF. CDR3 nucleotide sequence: TGTGCCAGTAGGAGGGACCGGATAGATACGCAGTATTTT.

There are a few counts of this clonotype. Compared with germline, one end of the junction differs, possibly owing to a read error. CDR3 coding DNA: TGCGCCAGCAAGGGCGGGAGCTCCTCCAATGAGCAGTTCTTC. It codes for CASKGGSSSNEQFF. V is TRBV5-1 and J is TRBJ2-1; 7 positions agree with TRBD2. The germline V gene has CDR1 SGHRS and CDR2 YFSETQ. This CDR3 has 14 residues.

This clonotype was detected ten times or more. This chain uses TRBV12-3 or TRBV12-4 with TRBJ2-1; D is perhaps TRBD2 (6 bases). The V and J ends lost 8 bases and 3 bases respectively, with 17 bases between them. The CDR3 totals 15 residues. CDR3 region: CASGVGGGLYNEQFF. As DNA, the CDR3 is TGTGCCAGCGGGGTGGGAGGCGGTCTCTACAATGAGCAGTTCTTC.

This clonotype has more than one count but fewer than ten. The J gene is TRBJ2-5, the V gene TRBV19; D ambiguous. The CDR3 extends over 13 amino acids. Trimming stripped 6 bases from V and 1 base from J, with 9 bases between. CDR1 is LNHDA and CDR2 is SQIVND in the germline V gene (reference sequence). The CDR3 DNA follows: TGTGCCAGTAGGCAGGATACCCAAGAGACCCAGTACTTC. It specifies CASRQDTQETQYF.

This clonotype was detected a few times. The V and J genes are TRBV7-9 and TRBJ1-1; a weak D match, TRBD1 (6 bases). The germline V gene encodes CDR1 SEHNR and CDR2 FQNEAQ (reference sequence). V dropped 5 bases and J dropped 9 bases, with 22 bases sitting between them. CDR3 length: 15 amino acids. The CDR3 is CASSPRGAEATKAFF. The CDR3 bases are TGTGCCAGCAGCCCGCGGGGGGCGGAGGCCACCAAAGCTTTCTTT.

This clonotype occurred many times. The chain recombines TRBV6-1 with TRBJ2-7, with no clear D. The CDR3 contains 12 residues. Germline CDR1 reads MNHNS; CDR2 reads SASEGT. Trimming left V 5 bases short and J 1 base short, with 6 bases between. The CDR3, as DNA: TGTGCCAGCAGTCTGCCGTCCTACGAGCAGTACGTC. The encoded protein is CASSLPSYEQYV.

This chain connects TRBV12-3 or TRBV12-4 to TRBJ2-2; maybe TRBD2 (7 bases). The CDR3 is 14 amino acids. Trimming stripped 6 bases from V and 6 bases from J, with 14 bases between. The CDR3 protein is CASSPTGGSGELFF. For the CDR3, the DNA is TGTGCCAGCAGCCCGACGGGGGGCTCCGGGGAGCTGTTTTTT.

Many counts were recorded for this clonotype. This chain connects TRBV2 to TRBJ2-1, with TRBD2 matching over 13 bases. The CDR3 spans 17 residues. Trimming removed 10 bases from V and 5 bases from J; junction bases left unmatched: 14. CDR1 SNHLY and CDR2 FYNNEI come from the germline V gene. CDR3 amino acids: CATYGLAGDRRDNEQFF. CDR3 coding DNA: TGTGCCACATACGGACTAGCGGGAGATCGTCGGGACAATGAGCAGTTCTTC.